Given below is one T cell receptor beta chain in context. An end of the junction differs from the germline gene, which may be a read error. The V gene's germline CDR1 is MNHEY and CDR2 SMNVEV (reference sequence). The CDR3 length is 11 residues. This record comes from a study of blood T cells in healthy people across ages. Primed by a sample-barcoded 5' primer and a J-beta primer mix, a second PCR proceeded for about 7 to 11 cycles. Each CDR3 protein gets one entry after TCRdb re-called the 5' RACE reads with MiXCR. The sample yields approximately 2,000,000 distinct CDR3 sequences, around 42% seen once.

The origin of this receptor is a human donor in good health. The V and J genes are TRBV27 and TRBJ2-5; D uncertain. Sequenced: blood. The CDR3 DNA is TGTGCCAGCAGTTTACGAGAGACCCTGTACTTC. The encoded protein is CASSLRETLYF.